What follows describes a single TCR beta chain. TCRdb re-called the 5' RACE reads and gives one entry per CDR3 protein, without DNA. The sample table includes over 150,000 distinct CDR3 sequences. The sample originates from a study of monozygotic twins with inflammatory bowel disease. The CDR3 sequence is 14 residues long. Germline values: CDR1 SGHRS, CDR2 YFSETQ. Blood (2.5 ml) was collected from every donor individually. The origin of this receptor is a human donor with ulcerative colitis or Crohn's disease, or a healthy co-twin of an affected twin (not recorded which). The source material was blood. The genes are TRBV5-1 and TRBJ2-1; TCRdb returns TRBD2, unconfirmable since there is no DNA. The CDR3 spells CASSLEAGNNEQFF.